The clone carrying this T cell receptor beta chain appeared many times. Its target is not known. TCRdb re-analyzed the PCR reads using MiXCR. The sample records roughly 63,000 clones, about 17% being singletons. This sample is part of a study of metastatic and nonmetastatic thyroid tumors. Study context: For malignant and benign thyroid patients, tumor or nodule tissue and blood were the sources whose repertoires were compared.

General observations from the study: A significant increase in TCR beta diversity was reportedly seen in malignant thyroid tumors relative to benign nodules, in blood and tumor.

This CDR3 is 15 amino acids long. The junction had 4 bases not matched to a gene; V was cut back by 0 bases and J by 6 bases. Germline V gene sequence: CDR1 SGDLS, CDR2 YYNGEE. Patients underwent thyroid surgery, and none had received any treatment before it. The clonotype comes from a male donor with papillary thyroid cancer or a benign thyroid nodule (not recorded which). Some clones in this sample may be carry-over from other donors' samples. The sample was blood. The chain couples TRBV9 to TRBJ2-2; 8 bases are shared with TRBD1. CDR3 sequence: CASSVGGTGSGELFF. CDR3 DNA sequence: TGTGCCAGCAGCGTAGGCGGGACAGGTTCCGGGGAGCTGTTTTTT.